The T cell receptor (beta chain) described here comes from a study of CXCR3-negative and CXCR3-positive naive CD8 T cells. All TRB cDNA libraries came from 5' RACE performed with UMI labels. TCRdb re-analyzed the 5' RACE reads; it lists each CDR3 protein once, without DNA. The listing contains around 40,000 distinct CDR3 sequences. The CDR3 contains 16 residues. Looked up from germline, CDR1 is KGHSH and CDR2 is LQKENI. The sample comprised memory CD8+ T cells from blood. This receptor was taken from a human donor in good health. Some clones in this sample may be carry-over from other donors' samples. The rearrangement links TRBV18 to TRBJ2-7; TCRdb's D gene call, TRBD1, goes unchecked for lack of DNA. The CDR3 loop reads CASSLLRGKRGAEQYF.